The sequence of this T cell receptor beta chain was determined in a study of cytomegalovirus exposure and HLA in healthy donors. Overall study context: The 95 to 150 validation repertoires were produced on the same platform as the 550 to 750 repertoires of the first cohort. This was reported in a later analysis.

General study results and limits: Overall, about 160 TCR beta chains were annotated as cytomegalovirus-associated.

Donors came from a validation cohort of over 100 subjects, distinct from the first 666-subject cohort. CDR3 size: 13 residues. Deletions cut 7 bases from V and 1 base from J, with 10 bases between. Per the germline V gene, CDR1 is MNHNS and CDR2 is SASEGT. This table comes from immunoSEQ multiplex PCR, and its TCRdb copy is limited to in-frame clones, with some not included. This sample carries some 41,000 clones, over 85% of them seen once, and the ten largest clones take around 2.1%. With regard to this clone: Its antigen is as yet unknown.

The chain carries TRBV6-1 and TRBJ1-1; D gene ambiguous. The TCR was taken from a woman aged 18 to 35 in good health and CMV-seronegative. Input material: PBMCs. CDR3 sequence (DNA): TGTGCCAGCACCATAGACACGAACACTGAAGCTTTCTTT. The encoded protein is CASTIDTNTEAFF.